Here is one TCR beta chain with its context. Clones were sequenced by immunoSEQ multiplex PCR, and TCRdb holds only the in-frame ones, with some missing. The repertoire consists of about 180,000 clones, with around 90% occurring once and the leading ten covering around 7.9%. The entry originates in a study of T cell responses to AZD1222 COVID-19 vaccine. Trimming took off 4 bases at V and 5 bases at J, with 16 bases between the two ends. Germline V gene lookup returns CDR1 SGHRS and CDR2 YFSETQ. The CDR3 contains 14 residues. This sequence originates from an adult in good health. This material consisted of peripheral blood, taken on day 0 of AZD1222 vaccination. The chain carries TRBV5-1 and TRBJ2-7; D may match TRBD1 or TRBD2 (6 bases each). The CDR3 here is CASSVGASVHEQYF. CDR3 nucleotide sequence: TGCGCCAGCAGCGTGGGGGCTAGCGTGCACGAGCAGTACTTC. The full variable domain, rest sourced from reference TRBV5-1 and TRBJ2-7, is KAGVTQTPRYLIKTRGQQVTLSCSPISGHRSVSWYQQTPGQGLQFLFEYFSETQRNKGNFPGRFSGRQFSNSRSEMNVSTLELGDSALYLCASSVGASVHEQYFGPGTRLTVT.